Listed here are 29 T cell receptor beta chains from one sample, sequenced in a study of T cells expressing NK-cell markers. TCRdb re-analyzed the 5' RACE reads; it lists each CDR3 protein once, without DNA. This repertoire includes under 600,000 distinct CDR3 sequences. The sequencing input was blood T cells: a sorted CD56 or NKG2C T cell subset, CD4+ or CD8+ T cells, or bulk PBMC T cells (not recorded which). Receptors were obtained from a woman aged 50 to 60 in good health.

The chain's CDR3 is CASRTTFPSTDTQYF. The chain is built from TRBV6-5 and TRBJ2-3. This CDR3 region has 15 residues. Germline CDR1 reads MNHEY; CDR2 reads SVGAGI.

This chain uses TRBV9 with TRBJ2-1. CDR1 and CDR2 from the germline V gene are SGDLS and YYNGEE. This CDR3 has 15 amino acids. CDR3 amino acids: CASSVEGVGENEQFF.

The chain combines TRBV27 with TRBJ2-3; as DNA is missing, the TRBD1 call by TCRdb cannot be tested. Germline V gene lookup returns CDR1 MNHEY and CDR2 SMNVEV (reference sequence). The CDR3 covers 17 residues. The CDR3 here is CASSLYHLGQNTDTQYF.

The CDR3 here is CASSADRNSNQPQHF. The V and J genes are TRBV27 and TRBJ1-5. Germline values: CDR1 MNHEY, CDR2 SMNVEV (reference sequence). The CDR3 is 15 amino acids.

The gene calls are TRBV5-1 and TRBJ2-5. Germline V gene sequence: CDR1 SGHRS, CDR2 YFSETQ. The CDR3 has 14 residues. The CDR3 loop is CASSLGSIQETQYF. Supplemented by reference TRBV5-1 and TRBJ2-5, the full variable domain reads KAGVTQTPRYLIKTRGQQVTLSCSPISGHRSVSWYQQTPGQGLQFLFEYFSETQRNKGNFPGRFSGRQFSNSRSEMNVSTLELGDSALYLCASSLGSIQETQYFGPGTRLLVL.

The V gene is TRBV5-1, the J gene TRBJ2-7; absent DNA, TCRdb's TRBD2 call cannot be checked. This CDR3 has 14 residues. Germline CDR1 and CDR2: SGHRS and YFSETQ. CDR3 sequence: CASRGSGSHYEQYF.

V usage is TRBV10-3 and J usage is TRBJ2-1. Germline V gene sequence: CDR1 ENHRY, CDR2 SYGVKD. The CDR3 covers 12 residues. The CDR3 is CAISDLAHEQFF.

The V gene is TRBV3-1, the J gene TRBJ2-7; no DNA is available, so the TRBD2 call from TCRdb remains unchecked. CDR1 and CDR2 from the germline V gene are LGHDT and YNNKEL (reference sequence). The CDR3 extends over 16 amino acids. The CDR3 protein is CASSQGAGLGRRGQYF.

V gene TRBV20-1 combines with J gene TRBJ1-4; TCRdb picks TRBD1, but there is no DNA to check that call. The germline V gene encodes CDR1 DFQATT and CDR2 SNEGSKA (reference sequence). This CDR3 comprises 12 residues. CDR3 sequence: CSARGQGEKLFF.

The chain has TRBV10-1 and TRBJ2-1; the TCRdb D gene call, TRBD2, has no DNA to confirm it. The CDR3 length is 15 residues. In germline, CDR1 is WNHNN, CDR2 SYGVQD (reference sequence). CDR3 amino acids: CASEPGLGVYNEQFF.

The chain joins TRBV28 to TRBJ2-3; the D call of TRBD2 rests on TCRdb alone, since no DNA is present to check it. There are 13 residues in the CDR3. Looked up from germline, CDR1 is MDHEN and CDR2 is SYDVKM. This chain's CDR3 is CAWGTSEVDTQYF.

The chain combines TRBV10-3 with TRBJ2-3; TCRdb gives TRBD2 as the D gene, but with no DNA this cannot be confirmed. Germline assignment: CDR1 ENHRY and CDR2 SYGVKD. The CDR3 length is 17 residues. The CDR3 here is CAIGKAGGRGSTDTQYF.

The V and J genes are TRBV2 and TRBJ1-2. The CDR3 covers 13 residues. The germline V gene has CDR1 SNHLY and CDR2 FYNNEI. This chain's CDR3 is CASSDNPMVGYTF.

The chain links TRBV10-3 to TRBJ2-2; the D call from TCRdb, TRBD2, cannot be confirmed without DNA. Germline assignment: CDR1 ENHRY and CDR2 SYGVKD. This CDR3 region has 17 residues. CDR3: CAISELLAGTNTGELFF.

This rearrangement joins TRBV6-5 to TRBJ2-3; TCRdb's D gene call, TRBD2, goes unchecked for lack of DNA. The CDR3 sequence is 15 residues long. Germline assignment: CDR1 MNHEY and CDR2 SVGAGI. The chain's CDR3 is CASSYSGSGEDTQYF.

The CDR3 spells CSANEVGRIYDREYF. The chain has TRBV20-1 and TRBJ2-7; TCRdb proposes TRBD1, but this gene call is untestable without DNA. Germline CDR1 and CDR2: DFQATT and SNEGSKA (reference sequence). The CDR3 is 15 residues long.

The chain couples TRBV5-1 to TRBJ1-2. CDR3 length: 13 residues. Germline V CDR1 and CDR2: SGHRS, YFSETQ. The CDR3 sequence: CASSNIKGRGYTF.

The rearrangement links TRBV5-1 to TRBJ2-1; TCRdb selects TRBD2, and the lack of DNA leaves this call unchecked. Germline CDR1 and CDR2: SGHRS and YFSETQ. This CDR3 is built from 16 residues. The CDR3: CASSLGLLGNNNEQFF.

The rearrangement links TRBV29-1 to TRBJ1-4; the TCRdb call, TRBD1, lacks DNA for checking. Germline values: CDR1 SQVTM, CDR2 ANQGSEA. The CDR3 totals 14 residues. Here the CDR3 reads CSVVRGDSYEKLFF.

This rearrangement joins TRBV10-2 to TRBJ2-1; TCRdb proposes TRBD2, but this gene call is untestable without DNA. Germline CDR1 reads WSHSY; CDR2 reads SAAADI. The CDR3 consists of 14 residues. CDR3: CASKREGSYNEQFF.

Here the CDR3 reads CASSLAGGEAFF. J is TRBJ1-1 and V is TRBV5-1; lacking DNA, the TRBD1 call made by TCRdb goes unchecked. Germline loops: CDR1 SGHRS, CDR2 YFSETQ. This CDR3 region has 12 residues.

The chain is built from TRBV30 and TRBJ1-1. There are 11 residues in the CDR3. Germline CDR1 and CDR2: GTSNPN and SVGIG (reference sequence). The CDR3 reads CAWSTVEEAFF.

The CDR3: CASSPQHTEAFF. V gene TRBV19 combines with J gene TRBJ1-1. This CDR3 contains 12 residues. CDR1 is LNHDA, CDR2 SQIVND, per germline (reference sequence).

The chain joins TRBV11-2 to TRBJ2-1; without DNA, the TCRdb call of TRBD2 cannot be checked. Germline V CDR1 and CDR2: SGHAT, FQNNGV. The CDR3 length is 16 residues. The CDR3: CASSFGLAGGGNEQFF.

The chain carries TRBV7-9 and TRBJ2-7; lacking DNA, the TRBD2 call made by TCRdb goes unchecked. The CDR3 is made up of 16 amino acids. The germline CDR1 and CDR2 sequences are SEHNR and FQNEAQ (reference sequence). The CDR3 here is CASSLARTSGRYEQYF. Combining the CDR3 with reference TRBV7-9 and TRBJ2-7 gives the whole variable domain DTGVSQNPRHKITKRGQNVTFRCDPISEHNRLYWYRQTLGQGPEFLTYFQNEAQLEKSRLLSDRFSAERPKGSFSTLEIQRTEQGDSAMYLCASSLARTSGRYEQYFGPGTRLTVT.

This chain connects TRBV12-3 or TRBV12-4 to TRBJ2-3; TCRdb selects TRBD2, and the lack of DNA leaves this call unchecked. This CDR3 comprises 16 residues. CDR3 sequence: CASSLGTSASTDTQYF.

The chain carries TRBV3-1 and TRBJ2-3. Germline lookup yields CDR1 LGHDT and CDR2 YNNKEL (reference sequence). This CDR3 is built from 16 residues. CDR3: CASSQVLGLSTDTQYF.

The chain has TRBV19 and TRBJ1-1. The CDR3 contains 13 residues. The germline V gene encodes CDR1 LNHDA and CDR2 SQIVND (reference sequence). This CDR3 reads CASKVAHNTEAFF.

The chain couples TRBV12-3 or TRBV12-4 to TRBJ2-3; the D call of TRBD2 rests on TCRdb alone, since no DNA is present to check it. This CDR3 has 16 amino acids. The CDR3 sequence: CASSELAGDATDTQYF.